Below, one T cell receptor beta chain is given with its context. Seattle cases were enrolled at active infection and followed longitudinally. Germline loops: CDR1 MNHEY, CDR2 SVGEGT. This CDR3 has 14 residues. V was cut by 4 bases and J by 7 bases, with 11 bases left in between. The record originates from a study of blood T cell repertoires in COVID-19. Study at large: PBMCs, B-cell-depleted T cells, or T cells provided the cDNA or gDNA that made up the material.

TCRdb's copy holds only in-frame clones and misses some; the assay was immunoSEQ multiplex PCR. Counted here are just over 300,000 clones, about 90% occurring once; the ten biggest clones make up less than 2%. This chain uses TRBV6-2 or TRBV6-3 with TRBJ1-6; unclear D gene. Sequencing was performed on peripheral blood. This clonotype was sampled from a woman younger than 45 with COVID-19, enrolled during active disease. CDR3 loop: CASSWTSQNSPLHF. CDR3 sequence (DNA): TGTGCCAGCAGTTGGACTTCTCAAAATTCACCCCTCCACTTT.